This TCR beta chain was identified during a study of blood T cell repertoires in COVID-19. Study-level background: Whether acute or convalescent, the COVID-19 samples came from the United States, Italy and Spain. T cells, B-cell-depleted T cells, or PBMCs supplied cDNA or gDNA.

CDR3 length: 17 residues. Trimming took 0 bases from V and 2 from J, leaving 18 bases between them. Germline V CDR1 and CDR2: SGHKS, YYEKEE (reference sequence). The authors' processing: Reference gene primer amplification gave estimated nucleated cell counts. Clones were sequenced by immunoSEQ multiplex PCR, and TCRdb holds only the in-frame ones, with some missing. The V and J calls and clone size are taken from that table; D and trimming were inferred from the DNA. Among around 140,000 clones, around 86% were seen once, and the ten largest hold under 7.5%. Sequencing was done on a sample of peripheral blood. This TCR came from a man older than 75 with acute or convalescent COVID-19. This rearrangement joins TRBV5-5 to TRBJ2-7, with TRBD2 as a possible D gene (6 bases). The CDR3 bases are TGTGCCAGCAGCTTGGCATGGGGGGACTCCGAAACCTACGAGCAGTACTTC. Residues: CASSLAWGDSETYEQYF. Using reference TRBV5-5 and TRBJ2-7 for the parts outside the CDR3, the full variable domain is DAGVTQSPTHLIKTRGQQVTLRCSPISGHKSVSWYQQVLGQGPQFIFQYYEKEERGRGNFPDRFSARQFPNYSSELNVNALLLGDSALYLCASSLAWGDSETYEQYFGPGTRLTVT.